What follows is one T cell receptor (beta chain) and its context. The entry originates in a study of CD4 and CD8 cells across lung adenocarcinoma regions. Each CDR3 protein is one row after TCRdb ran MiXCR on the PCR reads. The sample lists 20,000 to 30,000 distinct CDR3 sequences, 52% occurring once. Per the germline V gene, CDR1 is MNHNS and CDR2 is SASEGT. The CDR3 is 15 residues long. V shed 0 bases and J shed 2 bases, with 11 bases lying between them. The sample was CD4+ T cells from the center of a lung tumor. This clonotype originated in a male donor with lung adenocarcinoma. The CD4 and CD8 labels of this study may be unreliable. The chain links TRBV6-1 to TRBJ2-7; no reliable D call. The CDR3 is CASSEADDGPYEQYF. The CDR3 DNA is TGTGCCAGCAGTGAAGCAGACGACGGGCCCTACGAGCAGTACTTC.